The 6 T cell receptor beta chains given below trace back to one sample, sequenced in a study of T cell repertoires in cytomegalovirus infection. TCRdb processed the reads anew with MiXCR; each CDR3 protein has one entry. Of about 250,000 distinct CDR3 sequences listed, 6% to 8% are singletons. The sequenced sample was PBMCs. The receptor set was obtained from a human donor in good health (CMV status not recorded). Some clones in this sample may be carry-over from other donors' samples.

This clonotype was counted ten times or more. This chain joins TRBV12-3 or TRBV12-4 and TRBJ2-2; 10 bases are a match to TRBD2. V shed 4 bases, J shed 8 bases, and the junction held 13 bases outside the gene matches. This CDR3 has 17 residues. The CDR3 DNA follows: TGTGCCAGCAGTTCGTCCTTACCGGGACTAGCGTTGGGGGAGCTGTTTTTT. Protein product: CASSSSLPGLALGELFF.

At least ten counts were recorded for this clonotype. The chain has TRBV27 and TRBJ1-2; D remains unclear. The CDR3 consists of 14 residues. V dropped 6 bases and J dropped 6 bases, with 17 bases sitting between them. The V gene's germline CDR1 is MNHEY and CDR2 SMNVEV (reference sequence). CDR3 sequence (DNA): TGTGCCAGCAGCCTAGTGGGAACCCTAGATGGCTACACCTTC. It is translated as CASSLVGTLDGYTF.

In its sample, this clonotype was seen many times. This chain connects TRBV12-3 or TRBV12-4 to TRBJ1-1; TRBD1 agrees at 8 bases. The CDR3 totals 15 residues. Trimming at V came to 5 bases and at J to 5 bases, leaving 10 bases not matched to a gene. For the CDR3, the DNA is TGTGCCAGCAGTCCTGGACAGGGAGTAGGGACTGAAGCTTTCTTT. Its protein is CASSPGQGVGTEAFF.

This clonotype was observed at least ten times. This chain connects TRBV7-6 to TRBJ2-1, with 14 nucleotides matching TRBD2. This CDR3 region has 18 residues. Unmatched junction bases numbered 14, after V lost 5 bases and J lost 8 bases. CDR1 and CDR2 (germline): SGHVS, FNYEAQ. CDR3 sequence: CASSTTHRLAGGVDEQFF. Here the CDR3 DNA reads TGTGCCAGCAGCACAACCCACCGACTAGCGGGGGGGGTCGATGAGCAGTTCTTC.

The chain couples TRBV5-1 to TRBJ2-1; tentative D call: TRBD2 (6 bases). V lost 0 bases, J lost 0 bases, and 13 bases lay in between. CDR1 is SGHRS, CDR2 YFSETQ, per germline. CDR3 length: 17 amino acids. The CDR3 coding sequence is TGCGCCAGCAGCTTGGAGTCGGCGGGAAGCTCCTACAATGAGCAGTTCTTC. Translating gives CASSLESAGSSYNEQFF.

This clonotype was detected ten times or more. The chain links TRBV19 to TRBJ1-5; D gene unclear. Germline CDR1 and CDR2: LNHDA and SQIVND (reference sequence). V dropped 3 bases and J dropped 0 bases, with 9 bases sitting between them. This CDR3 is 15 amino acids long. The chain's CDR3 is CASSMKEISNQPQHF. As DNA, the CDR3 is TGTGCCAGTAGTATGAAAGAAATTAGCAATCAGCCCCAGCATTTT.